This TCR beta chain was profiled in a study of T cells in Graves' hyperthyroidism and ophthalmopathy. General study points: The authors' 13 V-J model separated ophthalmopathy from stable hyperthyroidism. Most thyroid clonotypes with frequency above 0.001 were detected in blood.

Germline V gene data show CDR1 as MDHEN and CDR2 as SYDVKM. This CDR3 contains 14 residues. The ends were cut back, 5 bases at V and 2 bases at J, with 13 bases in the middle. Using RNA transcripts as the source, TCR beta CDR3 regions were amplified. HTBI primers were used for first-round RT-PCR of the TCR CDR3. TCRdb called the multiplex PCR reads again in MiXCR, with one record for every CDR3 protein. Of approximately 600,000 distinct CDR3 sequences in the sample, roughly 15% were seen once. This clonotype has a count of ten or more. As yet, its antigen is unknown. The receptor's source is a middle-aged woman with Graves' ophthalmopathy. V is TRBV28 and J is TRBJ2-7; perhaps TRBD2 as D (6 bases). Sequenced input: blood. As DNA, the CDR3 is TGTGCCAGCAGTCAGGGCGGGGTGACCTACGAGCAGTACTTC. It specifies CASSQGGVTYEQYF.